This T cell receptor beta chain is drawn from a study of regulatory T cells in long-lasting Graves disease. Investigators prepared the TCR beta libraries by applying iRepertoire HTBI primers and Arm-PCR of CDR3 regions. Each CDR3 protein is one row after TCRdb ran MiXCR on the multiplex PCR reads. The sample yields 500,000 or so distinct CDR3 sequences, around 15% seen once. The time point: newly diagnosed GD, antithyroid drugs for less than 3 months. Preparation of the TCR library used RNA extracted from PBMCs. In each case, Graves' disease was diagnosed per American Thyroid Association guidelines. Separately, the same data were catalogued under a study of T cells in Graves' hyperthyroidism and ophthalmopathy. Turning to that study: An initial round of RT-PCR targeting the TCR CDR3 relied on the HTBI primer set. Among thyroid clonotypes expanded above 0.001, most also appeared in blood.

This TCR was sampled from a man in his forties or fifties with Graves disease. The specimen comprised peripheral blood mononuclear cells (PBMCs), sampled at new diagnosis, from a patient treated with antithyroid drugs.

This CDR3 reads CASSTGTNVGAVAEAFF. The CDR3 region has the DNA TGTGCCAGCAGCACGGGGACTAATGTAGGGGCAGTCGCTGAAGCTTTCTTT. This sequence joins TRBV7-9 and TRBJ1-1, with TRBD1 as a possible D gene (5 bases). Per the germline V gene, CDR1 is SEHNR and CDR2 is FQNEAQ (reference sequence). V lost 5 bases to trimming and J lost 6 bases, with 25 bases between them. The CDR3 consists of 17 residues.